This T cell receptor beta chain was captured in a study of blood T cell repertoires in COVID-19. Study details: The samples span acute and convalescent COVID-19 from the United States, Italy and Spain. PBMCs, B-cell-depleted T cells, or T cells were the source of the cDNA or gDNA that made up the material.

Sequencing used immunoSEQ multiplex PCR; TCRdb keeps in-frame clones, though not all of them. The table shows roughly 190,000 clones, with 70% to 90% occurring only once. Germline V gene data show CDR1 as LGHDT and CDR2 as YNNKEL (reference sequence). V lost 5 bases, J lost 3 bases, and 14 bases lay in between. This CDR3 has 14 residues. The receptor was isolated from a man aged 55 to 70 with active or convalescent COVID-19. The genes are TRBV3-1 (or the pseudogene TRBV3-2) and TRBJ2-7; D is ambiguous. What was sequenced was peripheral blood. The CDR3 spells CASSSVLNDYEQYF. The CDR3 DNA reads TGTGCCAGCAGCAGCGTACTAAATGACTACGAGCAGTACTTC.